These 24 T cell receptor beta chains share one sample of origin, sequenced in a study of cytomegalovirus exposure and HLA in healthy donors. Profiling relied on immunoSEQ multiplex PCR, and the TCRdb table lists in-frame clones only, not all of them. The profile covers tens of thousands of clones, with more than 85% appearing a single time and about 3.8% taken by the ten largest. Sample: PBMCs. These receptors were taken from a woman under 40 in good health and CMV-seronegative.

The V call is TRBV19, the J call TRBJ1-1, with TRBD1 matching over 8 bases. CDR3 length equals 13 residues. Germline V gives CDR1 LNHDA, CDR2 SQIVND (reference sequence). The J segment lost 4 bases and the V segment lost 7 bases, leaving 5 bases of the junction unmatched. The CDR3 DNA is TGTGCCAGTACGCACAGGGGGGGCACTGAAGCTTTCTTT. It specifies CASTHRGGTEAFF.

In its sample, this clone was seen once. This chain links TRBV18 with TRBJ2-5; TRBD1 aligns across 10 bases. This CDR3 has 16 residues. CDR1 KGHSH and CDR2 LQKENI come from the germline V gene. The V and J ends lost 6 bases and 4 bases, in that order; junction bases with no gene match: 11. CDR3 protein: CASSIDRGRVAETQYF. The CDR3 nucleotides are TGTGCCAGCTCTATCGACAGGGGGCGAGTTGCAGAGACCCAGTACTTC.

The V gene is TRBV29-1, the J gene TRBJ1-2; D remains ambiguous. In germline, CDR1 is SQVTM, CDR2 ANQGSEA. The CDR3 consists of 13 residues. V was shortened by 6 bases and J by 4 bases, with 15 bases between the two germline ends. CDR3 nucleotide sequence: TGCAGCGTGTCCCAACAGATCTCCTATGGCTACACCTTC. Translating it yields CSVSQQISYGYTF. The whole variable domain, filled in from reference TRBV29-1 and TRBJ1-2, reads SAVISQKPSRDICQRGTSLTIQCQVDSQVTMMFWYRQQPGQSLTLIATANQGSEATYESGFVIDKFPISRPNLTFSTLTVSNMSPEDSSIYLCSVSQQISYGYTFGSGTRLTVV.

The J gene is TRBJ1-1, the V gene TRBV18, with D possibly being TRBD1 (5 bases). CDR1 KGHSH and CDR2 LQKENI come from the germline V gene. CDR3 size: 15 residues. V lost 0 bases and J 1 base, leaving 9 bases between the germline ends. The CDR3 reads CASSPPGGANTEAFF. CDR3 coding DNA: TGTGCCAGCTCACCACCGGGCGGGGCGAACACTGAAGCTTTCTTT. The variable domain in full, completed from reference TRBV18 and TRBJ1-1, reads NAGVMQNPRHLVRRRGQEARLRCSPMKGHSHVYWYRQLPEEGLKFMVYLQKENIIDESGMPKERFSAEFPKEGPSILRIQQVVRGDSAAYFCASSPPGGANTEAFFGQGTRLTVV.

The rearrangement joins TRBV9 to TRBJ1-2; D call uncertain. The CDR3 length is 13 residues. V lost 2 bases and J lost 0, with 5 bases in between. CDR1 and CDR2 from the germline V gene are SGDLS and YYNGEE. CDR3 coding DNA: TGTGCCAGCAGCGTTGGCCCTAACTATGGCTACACCTTC. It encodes CASSVGPNYGYTF.

Here the CDR3 reads CASSPRGGLPQHF. The CDR3 DNA reads TGTGCCAGCAGCCCCCGGGGGGGCTTGCCCCAGCATTTT. This sequence joins TRBV11-2 and TRBJ1-5, with D possibly matching TRBD1 (6 bases). V lost 5 bases and J 9 bases, leaving 14 bases between the germline ends. Germline CDR1 and CDR2: SGHAT and FQNNGV. This CDR3 spans 13 amino acids.

CDR3: CASTGGLFITEAFF. CDR3 in DNA: TGTGCCAGCACCGGGGGGTTGTTCATCACTGAAGCTTTCTTT. V usage is TRBV6-1 and J usage is TRBJ1-1; D perhaps matches TRBD1 (5 bases). The CDR3 is made up of 14 amino acids. Trimming pared 7 bases from V and 4 bases from J, leaving 16 bases between. Germline CDR1 MNHNS, CDR2 SASEGT.

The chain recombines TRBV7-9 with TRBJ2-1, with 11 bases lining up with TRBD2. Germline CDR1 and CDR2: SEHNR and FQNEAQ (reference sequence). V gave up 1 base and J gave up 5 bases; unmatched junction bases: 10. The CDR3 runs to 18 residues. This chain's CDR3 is CASSLVRSGTSGHNEQFF. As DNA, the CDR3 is TGTGCCAGCAGCTTAGTGAGATCCGGGACTAGCGGTCACAATGAGCAGTTCTTC.

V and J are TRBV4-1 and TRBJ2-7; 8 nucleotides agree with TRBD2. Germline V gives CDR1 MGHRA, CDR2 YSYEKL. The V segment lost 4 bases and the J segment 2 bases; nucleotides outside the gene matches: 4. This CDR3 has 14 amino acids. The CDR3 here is CASSPSGSTYEQYF. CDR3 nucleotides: TGCGCCAGCAGCCCCAGCGGGAGTACCTACGAGCAGTACTTC.

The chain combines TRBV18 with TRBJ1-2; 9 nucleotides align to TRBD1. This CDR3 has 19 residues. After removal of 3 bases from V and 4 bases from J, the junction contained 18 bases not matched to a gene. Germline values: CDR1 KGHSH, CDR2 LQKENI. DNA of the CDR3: TGTGCCAGCTCACCCTCGAGTGGGACAGGGAGCTTTTCGGGCTATGGCTACACCTTC. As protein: CASSPSSGTGSFSGYGYTF.

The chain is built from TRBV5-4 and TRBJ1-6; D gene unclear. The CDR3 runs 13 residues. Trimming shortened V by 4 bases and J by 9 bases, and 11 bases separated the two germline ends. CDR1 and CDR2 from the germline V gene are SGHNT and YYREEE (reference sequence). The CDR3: CASSLTQVSPLHF. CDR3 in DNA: TGTGCCAGCAGCCTCACCCAGGTTTCACCCCTCCACTTT.

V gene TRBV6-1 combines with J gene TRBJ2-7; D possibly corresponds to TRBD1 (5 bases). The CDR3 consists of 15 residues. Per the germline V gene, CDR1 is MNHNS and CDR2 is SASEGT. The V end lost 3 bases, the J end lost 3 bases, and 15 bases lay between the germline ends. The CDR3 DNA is TGTGCCAGCAGTGACGGCCAGGGATGGAACTACGAGCAGTACTTC. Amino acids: CASSDGQGWNYEQYF.

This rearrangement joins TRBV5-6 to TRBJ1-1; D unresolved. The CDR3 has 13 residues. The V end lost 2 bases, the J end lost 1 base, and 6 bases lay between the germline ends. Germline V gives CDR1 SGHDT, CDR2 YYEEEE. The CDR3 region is CASSFQRNTEAFF. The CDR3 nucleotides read TGTGCCAGCAGCTTCCAGCGGAACACTGAAGCTTTCTTT.

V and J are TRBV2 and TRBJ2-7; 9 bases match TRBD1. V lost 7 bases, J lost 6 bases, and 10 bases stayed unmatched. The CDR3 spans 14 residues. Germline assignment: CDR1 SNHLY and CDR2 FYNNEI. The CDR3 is CASTSRTGAVEQYF. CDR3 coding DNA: TGTGCCAGCACATCCCGGACAGGGGCCGTCGAGCAGTACTTC.

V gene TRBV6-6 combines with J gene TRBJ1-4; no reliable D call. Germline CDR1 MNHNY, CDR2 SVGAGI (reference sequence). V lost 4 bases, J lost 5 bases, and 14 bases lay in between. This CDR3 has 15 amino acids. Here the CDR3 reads CASSSLPRGNEKLFF. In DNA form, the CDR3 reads TGTGCCAGCAGTTCACTCCCCCGGGGAAATGAAAAACTGTTTTTT.

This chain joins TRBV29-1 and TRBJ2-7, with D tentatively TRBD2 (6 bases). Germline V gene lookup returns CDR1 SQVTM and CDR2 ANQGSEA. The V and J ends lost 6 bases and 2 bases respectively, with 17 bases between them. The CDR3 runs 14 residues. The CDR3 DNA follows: TGCAGCGTCGGCGGAGGGGTCCCTACCTACGAGCAGTACTTC. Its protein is CSVGGGVPTYEQYF.

CDR3 sequence: CASSRTGVQQPQHF. The CDR3 bases are TGTGCCAGCAGCCGGACAGGGGTGCAGCAGCCCCAGCATTTT. V and J are TRBV6-1 and TRBJ1-5, with 9 bases fitting TRBD1. V gave up 6 bases and J gave up 7 bases; unmatched junction bases: 7. CDR1 and CDR2 from the germline V gene are MNHNS and SASEGT. The CDR3 totals 14 residues.

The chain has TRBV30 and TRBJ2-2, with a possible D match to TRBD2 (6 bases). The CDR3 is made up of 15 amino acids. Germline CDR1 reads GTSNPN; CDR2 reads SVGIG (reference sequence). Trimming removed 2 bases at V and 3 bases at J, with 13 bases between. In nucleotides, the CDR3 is TGTGCCTGGAGTAGTCTTGGGGAGGACACCGGGGAGCTGTTTTTT. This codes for CAWSSLGEDTGELFF.

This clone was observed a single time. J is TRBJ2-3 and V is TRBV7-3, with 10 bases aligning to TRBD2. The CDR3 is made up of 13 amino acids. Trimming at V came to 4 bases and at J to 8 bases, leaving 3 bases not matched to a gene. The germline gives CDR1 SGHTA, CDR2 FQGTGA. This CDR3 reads CASSSGLASTQYF. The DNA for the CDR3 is TGTGCCAGCAGCTCGGGACTAGCGAGTACGCAGTATTTT.

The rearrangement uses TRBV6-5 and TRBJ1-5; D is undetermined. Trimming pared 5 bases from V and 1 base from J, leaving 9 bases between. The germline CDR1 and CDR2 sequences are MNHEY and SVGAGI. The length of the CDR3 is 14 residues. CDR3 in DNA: TGTGCCAGCAGTCGTACACAAAGCAATCAGCCCCAGCATTTT. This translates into CASSRTQSNQPQHF.

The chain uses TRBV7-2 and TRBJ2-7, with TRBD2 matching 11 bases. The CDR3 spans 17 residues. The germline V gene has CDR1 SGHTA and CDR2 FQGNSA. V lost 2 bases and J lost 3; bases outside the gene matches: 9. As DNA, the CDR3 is TGTGCCAGCAGCTTACTACTAGCGGGGGACGAAGGCTACGAGCAGTACTTC. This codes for CASSLLLAGDEGYEQYF.

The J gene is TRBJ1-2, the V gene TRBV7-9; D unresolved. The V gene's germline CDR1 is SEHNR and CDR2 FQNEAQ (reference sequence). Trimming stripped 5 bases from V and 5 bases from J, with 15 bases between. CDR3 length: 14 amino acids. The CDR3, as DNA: TGTGCCAGCAGCCCCCGTGCGGAGGCGTATGGCTACACCTTC. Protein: CASSPRAEAYGYTF.

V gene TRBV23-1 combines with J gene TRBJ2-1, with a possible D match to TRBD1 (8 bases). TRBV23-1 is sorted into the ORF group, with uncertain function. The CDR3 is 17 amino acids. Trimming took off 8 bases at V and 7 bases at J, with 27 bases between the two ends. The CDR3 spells CASLRTGWLAVENEQFF. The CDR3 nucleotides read TGCGCCAGCCTAAGGACAGGGTGGCTAGCGGTGGAAAATGAGCAGTTCTTC.

This CDR3 reads CASKGRKETQYF. CDR3 coding DNA: TGTGCCAGCAAAGGGAGGAAAGAGACCCAGTACTTC. The chain carries TRBV7-7 and TRBJ2-5; a weak D match, TRBD2 (6 bases). The CDR3 has 12 amino acids. The V end was cut by 7 bases, the J end by 3 bases, with 9 bases between. Germline V gene lookup returns CDR1 SSHAT and CDR2 FNYEAQ (reference sequence).